One sample yielded the 19 T cell receptor beta chains listed below, sequenced in a study of blood T cells in healthy people across ages. Primers used in a second PCR of roughly 7 to 11 cycles were a sample-barcoded 5' primer and a J-beta primer mix. MiXCR, run by TCRdb on the 5' RACE reads, gives a single entry per CDR3 protein. Among roughly 1,500,000 distinct CDR3 sequences listed, 42% were seen once. What was sequenced was blood. Every receptor here comes from a young woman in good health.

This clonotype was counted once. The CDR3 DNA reads TGTGCCAGCAGCGGATCGGGGGGGCACGGTCAGCCCCAGCATTTT. Encoded protein: CASSGSGGHGQPQHF. The gene calls are TRBV9 and TRBJ1-5, with TRBD1 as a possible D gene (6 bases). CDR1 and CDR2 (germline): SGDLS, YYNGEE. V dropped 3 bases and J dropped 6 bases, with 16 bases sitting between them. The CDR3 sequence is 15 residues long.

The chain employs TRBV2 and TRBJ2-7; D call uncertain. V dropped 3 bases and J dropped 0 bases, with 9 bases sitting between them. CDR3 length equals 14 residues. Germline V gene sequence: CDR1 SNHLY, CDR2 FYNNEI. The CDR3 DNA follows: TGTGCCAGCAGTGAGCAGGCAGCCTCCTACGAGCAGTACTTC. This encodes CASSEQAASYEQYF.

With respect to this clonotype: The junction departs from the called germline gene at one end, perhaps through a read error. This sequence joins TRBV12-3 or TRBV12-4 and TRBJ2-4; perhaps TRBD1 as D (6 bases). The CDR3 extends over 13 amino acids. CDR3 DNA sequence: TGTGCCGGCAGGCCGGGACACCTTTACGAGCTGTACTTC. Translated: CAGRPGHLYELYF.

This clonotype was seen only a few times. V is TRBV28 and J is TRBJ2-3; 14 bases line up with TRBD2. This CDR3 is built from 19 residues. Germline assignment: CDR1 MDHEN and CDR2 SYDVKM. Trimming cost V 3 bases and J 0 bases; bases outside gene matches: 8. The CDR3 sequence is CASSLSGLAGGTSTDTQYF. For the CDR3, the DNA is TGTGCCAGCAGTTTGAGCGGACTAGCGGGGGGAACTAGCACAGATACGCAGTATTTT.

Comments on this clonotype: A much larger clone lies a single base off, so this may be a read error. This chain joins TRBV20-1 and TRBJ2-7; the D gene is possibly TRBD2 (5 bases). Matching the DNA end better, TRBJ2-5 makes the J call doubtful. The CDR3 is 14 amino acids. Germline V gene sequence: CDR1 DFQATT, CDR2 SNEGSKA (reference sequence). In DNA, the CDR3 is TGCGGTGCTCATAGAGCGGCTCCTCGGGAGACCCAGTACTTC. Residues: CGAHRAAPRETQYF.

This clonotype was counted many times. The chain has TRBV12-3 or TRBV12-4 and TRBJ2-7, with D unresolved. The CDR3 is made up of 10 amino acids. Trimming cost V 5 bases and J 3 bases, with 2 bases left between them. The CDR3 sequence: CASSRYEQYF. DNA of the CDR3: TGTGCCAGCAGTCGCTACGAGCAGTACTTC.

This clonotype turned up a few times. This chain uses TRBV20-1 with TRBJ2-3; 7 nucleotides match TRBD2. Trimming took 5 bases from V and 11 from J; bases not matched to a gene: 7. Per the germline V gene, CDR1 is DFQATT and CDR2 is SNEGSKA (reference sequence). The CDR3 extends over 11 amino acids. The chain's CDR3 is CSALWGGEQYF. The CDR3 bases are TGCAGTGCTCTCTGGGGGGGGGAGCAGTATTTT.

This sequence joins TRBV4-1 and TRBJ1-4, with 10 nucleotides matching TRBD1. CDR1 MGHRA and CDR2 YSYEKL come from the germline V gene. V trimming: 2 bases; J trimming: 8 bases; junction bases outside the gene matches: 11. The CDR3 has 17 residues. DNA of the CDR3: TGCGCCAGCAGCCAATCGAGACAGGGGGCTATCGGGGAAAAACTGTTTTTT. Its protein is CASSQSRQGAIGEKLFF.

This rearrangement joins TRBV6-2 or TRBV6-3 to TRBJ2-3, with D possibly matching TRBD2 (5 bases). The germline V gene has CDR1 MNHEY and CDR2 SVGEGT. The V and J ends lost 5 bases and 1 base respectively, with 7 bases between them. This CDR3 is built from 13 residues. CDR3: CASSDYRTDTQYF. The CDR3, as DNA: TGTGCCAGCAGTGACTACCGCACAGATACGCAGTATTTT.

V is TRBV6-1 and J is TRBJ1-4; maybe TRBD1 (6 bases). Germline V gene lookup returns CDR1 MNHNS and CDR2 SASEGT. The V and J ends lost 1 base and 14 bases respectively, with 11 bases between them. CDR3 length: 12 amino acids. CDR3 in amino acids: CASSEGGAQLFF. For the CDR3, the DNA is TGTGCCAGCAGTGAAGGGGGGGCTCAGCTGTTTTTT.

In its sample, this clonotype was seen a few times. The chain recombines TRBV30 with TRBJ2-7; D is tentatively TRBD1 or TRBD2 (5 bases each). This CDR3 is built from 13 residues. Trimming stripped 5 bases from V and 3 bases from J, with 14 bases between. CDR1 is GTSNPN, CDR2 SVGIG, per germline (reference sequence). The CDR3 coding sequence is TGTGCCTGGTCTGAGGGGTACAGCTACGAGCAGTACTTC. This sequence encodes CAWSEGYSYEQYF.

The chain links TRBV5-1 to TRBJ2-2; maybe TRBD1 (6 bases). V was cut by 4 bases and J by 3 bases, with 10 bases left in between. Germline CDR1 SGHRS, CDR2 YFSETQ. The CDR3 runs 14 residues. The DNA of the CDR3 is TGCGCCAGCAGCGGCGCAGGGGACACCGGGGAGCTGTTTTTT. Its protein is CASSGAGDTGELFF.

The DNA of the CDR3 is TGCAGTGCTAAGGGACTAGCGGGAAGCACAGATACGCAGTATTTT. This sequence encodes CSAKGLAGSTDTQYF. V gene TRBV20-1 combines with J gene TRBJ2-3; TRBD2 matches at 13 bases. The CDR3 spans 15 residues. V lost 4 bases, J lost 0 bases, and 1 base stayed unmatched. Germline CDR1 and CDR2: DFQATT and SNEGSKA (reference sequence).

This rearrangement joins TRBV25-1 to TRBJ2-1, with D possibly matching TRBD1 (7 bases). The CDR3 is 15 amino acids. V gave up 3 bases and J gave up 5 bases, with 14 bases separating them. Germline-derived CDR1 and CDR2 are MGHDK and SYGVNS. This CDR3 reads CASSDRGRGDNEQFF. The CDR3 bases are TGTGCCAGCAGTGATAGGGGCAGGGGGGACAATGAGCAGTTCTTC.

This chain joins TRBV5-1 and TRBJ2-4; 9 bases line up with TRBD1. With the DNA end fitting TRBJ2-7 better, the J assignment may be wrong. The CDR3 spans 15 residues. Looked up from germline, CDR1 is SGHRS and CDR2 is YFSETQ. Here the CDR3 DNA reads TGCGCCAGCAGCCCATCGACAGGGGGAAAGGACGAGCAGTACTTC. It translates to CASSPSTGGKDEQYF.

A remark on this clonotype: At one boundary the junction diverges from the germline segment, which might be a read error. V and J are TRBV6-4 and TRBJ2-2; D may be TRBD1 (6 bases). The CDR3 is 15 amino acids. Looked up from germline, CDR1 is MRHNA and CDR2 is SNTAGT. The CDR3 DNA is TGTACCAGCAGTGTTACAGGGACGAACACCGGGGAGCTGTTTTTT. Translating it yields CTSSVTGTNTGELFF.

This chain uses TRBV27 with TRBJ2-3; no definite D call. V was pared by 0 bases and J by 0 bases, with 13 bases between. Per germline, CDR1 MNHEY and CDR2 SMNVEV (reference sequence). CDR3 length: 17 amino acids. This chain's CDR3 is CASSLSWQVTSTDTQYF. The CDR3 DNA reads TGTGCCAGCAGTTTATCCTGGCAGGTTACTAGCACAGATACGCAGTATTTT.

As concerns this clonotype: Sequence at one end of the junction differs from germline and may be a read error. The chain uses TRBV29-1 and TRBJ2-1; 11 nucleotides line up with TRBD1. CDR1 and CDR2 from the germline V gene are SQVTM and ANQGSEA. CDR3 length equals 14 residues. The CDR3 here is CSQVRDRGCNKQFF. CDR3 DNA sequence: TGCAGTCAGGTTCGGGACAGGGGGTGCAATAAGCAGTTCTTC.

This clonotype came up a few times. V gene TRBV2 combines with J gene TRBJ1-2; D is unresolved. The CDR3 has 12 residues. The germline V and J ends were trimmed by 2 bases and 4 bases, with 5 bases remaining between them. Germline lookup yields CDR1 SNHLY and CDR2 FYNNEI. The CDR3 sequence: CASSEPGYGYTF. The CDR3, as DNA: TGTGCCAGCAGTGAACCAGGCTATGGCTACACCTTC.